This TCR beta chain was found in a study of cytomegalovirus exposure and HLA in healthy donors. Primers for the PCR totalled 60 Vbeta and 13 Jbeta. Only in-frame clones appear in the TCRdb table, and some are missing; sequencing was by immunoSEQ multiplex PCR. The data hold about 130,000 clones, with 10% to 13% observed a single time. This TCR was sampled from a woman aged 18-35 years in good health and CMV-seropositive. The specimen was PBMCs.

The CDR3 nucleotides read TGTGCCAGCAGCGTAGCGGCGGGAGCACAAGAGACCCAGTACTTC. It specifies CASSVAAGAQETQYF. The chain employs TRBV9 and TRBJ2-5, with 7 bases matching TRBD2. CDR1 is SGDLS and CDR2 is YYNGEE in the germline V gene. This CDR3 comprises 15 residues. Germline trimming cut 0 bases from V and 2 bases from J; bases unmatched to any gene: 4.